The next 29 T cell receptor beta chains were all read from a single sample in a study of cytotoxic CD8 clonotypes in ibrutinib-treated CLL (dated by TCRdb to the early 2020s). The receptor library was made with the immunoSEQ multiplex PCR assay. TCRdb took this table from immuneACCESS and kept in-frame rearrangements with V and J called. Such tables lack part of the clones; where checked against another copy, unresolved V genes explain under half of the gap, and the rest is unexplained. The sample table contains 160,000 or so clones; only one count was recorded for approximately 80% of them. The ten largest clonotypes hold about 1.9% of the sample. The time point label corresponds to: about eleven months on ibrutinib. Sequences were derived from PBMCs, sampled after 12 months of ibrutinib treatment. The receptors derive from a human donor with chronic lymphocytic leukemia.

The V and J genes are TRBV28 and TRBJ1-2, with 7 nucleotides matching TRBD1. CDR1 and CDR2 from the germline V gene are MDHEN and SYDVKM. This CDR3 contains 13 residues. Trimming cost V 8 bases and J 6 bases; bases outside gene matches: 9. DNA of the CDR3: TGTGCCAGCGGTGCTGGACAGGCCCATGGCTACACCTTC. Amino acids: CASGAGQAHGYTF.

The CDR3 nucleotides read TGTGCCAGCAGTTCCCAAACGGACGGATACGAGCAGTACTTC. Its translation: CASSSQTDGYEQYF. The rearrangement uses TRBV27 and TRBJ2-7; no reliable D call. V lost 4 bases and J lost 4, with 14 bases in between. The germline V gene encodes CDR1 MNHEY and CDR2 SMNVEV (reference sequence). The CDR3 is 14 residues long.

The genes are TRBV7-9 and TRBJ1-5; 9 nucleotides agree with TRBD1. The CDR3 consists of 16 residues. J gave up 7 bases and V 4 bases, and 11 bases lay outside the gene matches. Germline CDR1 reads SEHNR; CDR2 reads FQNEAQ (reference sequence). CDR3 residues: CASSSWNRGLGQPQHF. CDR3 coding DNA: TGTGCCAGCAGCTCTTGGAACAGGGGGCTTGGGCAGCCCCAGCATTTT.

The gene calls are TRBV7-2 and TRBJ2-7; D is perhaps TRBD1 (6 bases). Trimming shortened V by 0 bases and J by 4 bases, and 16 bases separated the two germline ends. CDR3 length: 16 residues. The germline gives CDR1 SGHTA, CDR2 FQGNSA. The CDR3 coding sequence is TGTGCCAGCAGCTTAGCACAGGGCCTCCCCCCTTACGAGCAGTACTTC. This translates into CASSLAQGLPPYEQYF. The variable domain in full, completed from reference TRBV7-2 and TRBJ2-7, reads GAGVSQSPSNKVTEKGKDVELRCDPISGHTALYWYRQSLGQGLEFLIYFQGNSAPDKSGLPSDRFSAERTGGSVSTLTIQRTQQEDSAVYLCASSLAQGLPPYEQYFGPGTRLTVT.

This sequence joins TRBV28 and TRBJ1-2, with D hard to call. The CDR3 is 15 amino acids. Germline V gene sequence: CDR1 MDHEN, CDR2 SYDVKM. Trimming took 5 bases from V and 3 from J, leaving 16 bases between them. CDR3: CASSKGSRGYYGYTF. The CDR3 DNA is TGTGCCAGCAGTAAAGGGAGCCGGGGATACTATGGCTACACCTTC.

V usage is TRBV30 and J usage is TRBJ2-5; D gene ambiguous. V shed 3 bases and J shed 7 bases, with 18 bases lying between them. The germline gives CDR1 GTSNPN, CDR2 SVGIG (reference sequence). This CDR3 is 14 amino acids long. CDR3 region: CAWSPAGLFGTQYF. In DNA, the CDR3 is TGTGCCTGGAGCCCTGCCGGCTTATTCGGGACCCAGTACTTC.

Here the CDR3 DNA reads TGTGCCAGCAGCCAACAGGGTGGGGGTTACAATGAGCAGTTCTTC. It encodes CASSQQGGGYNEQFF. The chain carries TRBV7-2 and TRBJ2-1; a weak D match, TRBD1 (6 bases). V was pared by 5 bases and J by 4 bases, with 15 bases between. This CDR3 is built from 15 residues. Germline assignment: CDR1 SGHTA and CDR2 FQGNSA.

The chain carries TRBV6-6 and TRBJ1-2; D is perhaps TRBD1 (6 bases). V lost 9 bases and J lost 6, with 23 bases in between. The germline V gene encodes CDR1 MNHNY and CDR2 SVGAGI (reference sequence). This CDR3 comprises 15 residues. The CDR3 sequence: CASPPRASGADGYTF. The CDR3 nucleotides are TGTGCCAGTCCCCCCCGCGCGTCAGGGGCGGATGGCTACACCTTC.

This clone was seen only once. This CDR3 reads CASSPPVVLGGLYEQYF. The CDR3 bases are TGTGCCAGCAGCCCCCCGGTCGTTCTAGGGGGTCTCTACGAGCAGTACTTC. V and J are TRBV7-6 and TRBJ2-7, with D perhaps TRBD1 (6 bases). The CDR3 totals 17 residues. Germline loops: CDR1 SGHVS, CDR2 FNYEAQ. Deletions cut 5 bases from V and 3 bases from J, with 23 bases between.

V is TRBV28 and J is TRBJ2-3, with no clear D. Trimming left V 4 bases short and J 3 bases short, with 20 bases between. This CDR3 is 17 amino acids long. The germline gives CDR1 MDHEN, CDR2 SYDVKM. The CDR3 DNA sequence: TGTGCCAGCAGTTCTTACGCCTCGGGCGGCCTAACAGATACGCAGTATTTT. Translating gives CASSSYASGGLTDTQYF.

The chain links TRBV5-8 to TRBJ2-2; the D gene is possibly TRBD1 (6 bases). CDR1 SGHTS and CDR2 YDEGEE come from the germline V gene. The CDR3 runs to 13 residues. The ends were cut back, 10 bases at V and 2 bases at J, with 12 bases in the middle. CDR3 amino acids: CAVGGGNTGELFF. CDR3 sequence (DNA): TGTGCCGTTGGGGGCGGCAACACCGGGGAGCTGTTTTTT.

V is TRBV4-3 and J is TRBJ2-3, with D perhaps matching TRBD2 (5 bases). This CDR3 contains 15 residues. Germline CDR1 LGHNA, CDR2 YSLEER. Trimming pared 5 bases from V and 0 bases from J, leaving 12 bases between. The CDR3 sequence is CASSYTDSSTDTQYF. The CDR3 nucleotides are TGCGCCAGCAGCTATACGGACTCTAGCACAGATACGCAGTATTTT.

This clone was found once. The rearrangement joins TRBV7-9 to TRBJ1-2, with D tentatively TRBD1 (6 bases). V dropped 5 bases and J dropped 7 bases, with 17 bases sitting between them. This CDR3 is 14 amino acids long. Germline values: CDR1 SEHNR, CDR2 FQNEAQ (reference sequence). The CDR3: CASSRDTLTSGYTF. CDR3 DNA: TGTGCCAGCAGCAGGGACACCTTAACGAGTGGCTACACCTTC.

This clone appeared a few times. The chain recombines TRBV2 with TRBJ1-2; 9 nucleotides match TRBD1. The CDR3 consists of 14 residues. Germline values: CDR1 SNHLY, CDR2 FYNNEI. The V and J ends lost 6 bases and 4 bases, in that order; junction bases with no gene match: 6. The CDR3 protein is CASRNSTGGYGYTF. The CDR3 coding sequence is TGTGCCAGCAGGAATTCGACAGGGGGCTATGGCTACACCTTC.

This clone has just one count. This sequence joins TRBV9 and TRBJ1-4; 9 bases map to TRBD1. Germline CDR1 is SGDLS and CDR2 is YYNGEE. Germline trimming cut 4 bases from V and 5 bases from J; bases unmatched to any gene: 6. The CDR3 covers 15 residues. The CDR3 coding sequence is TGTGCCAGCAGCCGCACCGGGACAGGGAATGAAAAACTGTTTTTT. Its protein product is CASSRTGTGNEKLFF.

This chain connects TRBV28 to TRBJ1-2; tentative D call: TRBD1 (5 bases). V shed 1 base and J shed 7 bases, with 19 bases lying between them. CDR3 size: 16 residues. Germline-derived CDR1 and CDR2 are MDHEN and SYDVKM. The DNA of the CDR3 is TGTGCCAGCAGTTTATTTCCGGGAGCGGGGGATAGTGGCTACACCTTC. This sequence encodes CASSLFPGAGDSGYTF.

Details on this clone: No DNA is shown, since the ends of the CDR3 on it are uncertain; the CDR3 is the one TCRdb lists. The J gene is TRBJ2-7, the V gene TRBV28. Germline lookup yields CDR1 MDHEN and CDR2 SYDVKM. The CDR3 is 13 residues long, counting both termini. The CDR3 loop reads CASHLGTGYEQYF.

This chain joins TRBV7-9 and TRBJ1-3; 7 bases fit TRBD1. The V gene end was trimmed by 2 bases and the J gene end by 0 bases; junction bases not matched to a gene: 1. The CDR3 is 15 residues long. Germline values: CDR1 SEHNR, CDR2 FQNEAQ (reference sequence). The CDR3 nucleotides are TGTGCCAGCAGCTTACAGGGGGGCTCTGGAAACACCATATATTTT. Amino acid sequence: CASSLQGGSGNTIYF.

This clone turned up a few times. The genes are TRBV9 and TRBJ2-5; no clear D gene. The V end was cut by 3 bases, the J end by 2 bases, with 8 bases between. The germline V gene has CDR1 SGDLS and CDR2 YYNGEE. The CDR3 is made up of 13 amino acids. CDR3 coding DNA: TGTGCCAGCAGCGGCCCACAACAAGAGACCCAGTACTTC. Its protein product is CASSGPQQETQYF.

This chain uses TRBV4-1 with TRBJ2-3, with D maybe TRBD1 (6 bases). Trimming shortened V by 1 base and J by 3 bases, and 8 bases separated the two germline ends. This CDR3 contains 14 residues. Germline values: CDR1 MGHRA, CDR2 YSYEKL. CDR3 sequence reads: CASSQADRTDTQYF. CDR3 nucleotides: TGCGCCAGCAGCCAAGCGGACAGAACAGATACGCAGTATTTT.

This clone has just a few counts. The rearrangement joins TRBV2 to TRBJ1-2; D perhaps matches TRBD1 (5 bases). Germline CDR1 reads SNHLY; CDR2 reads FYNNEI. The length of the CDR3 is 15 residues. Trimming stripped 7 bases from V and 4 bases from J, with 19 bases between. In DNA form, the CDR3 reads TGTGCCAGCACGGGGGGACTCCTTGAGGTCTATGGCTACACCTTC. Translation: CASTGGLLEVYGYTF. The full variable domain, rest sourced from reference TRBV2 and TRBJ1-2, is EPEVTQTPSHQVTQMGQEVILRCVPISNHLYFYWYRQILGQKVEFLVSFYNNEISEKSEIFDDQFSVERPDGSNFTLKIRSTKLEDSAMYFCASTGGLLEVYGYTFGSGTRLTVV.

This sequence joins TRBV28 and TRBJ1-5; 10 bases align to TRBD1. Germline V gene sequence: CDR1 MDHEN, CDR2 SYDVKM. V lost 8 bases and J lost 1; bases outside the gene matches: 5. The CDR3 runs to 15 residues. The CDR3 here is CASLTGGMSNQPQHF. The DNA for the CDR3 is TGTGCCAGCTTGACAGGGGGCATGAGCAATCAGCCCCAGCATTTT.

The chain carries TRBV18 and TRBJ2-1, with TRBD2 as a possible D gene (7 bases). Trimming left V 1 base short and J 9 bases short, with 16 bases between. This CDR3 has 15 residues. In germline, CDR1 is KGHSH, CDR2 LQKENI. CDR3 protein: CASSPRGGARGEQFF. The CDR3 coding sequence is TGTGCCAGCTCACCACGTGGGGGGGCCCGGGGTGAGCAGTTCTTC.

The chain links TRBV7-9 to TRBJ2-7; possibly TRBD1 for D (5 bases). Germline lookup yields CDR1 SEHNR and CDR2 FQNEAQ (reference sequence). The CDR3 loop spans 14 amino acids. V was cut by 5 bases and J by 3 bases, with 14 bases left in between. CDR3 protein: CASSKDAGYYEQYF. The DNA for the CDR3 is TGTGCCAGCAGCAAAGATGCAGGGTACTACGAGCAGTACTTC.

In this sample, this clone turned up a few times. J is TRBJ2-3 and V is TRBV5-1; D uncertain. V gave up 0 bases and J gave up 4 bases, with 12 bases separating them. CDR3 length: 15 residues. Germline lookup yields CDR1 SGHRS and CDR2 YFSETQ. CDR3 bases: TGCGCCAGCAGCTTGGCGACTTCTACCCCAGATACGCAGTATTTT. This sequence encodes CASSLATSTPDTQYF.

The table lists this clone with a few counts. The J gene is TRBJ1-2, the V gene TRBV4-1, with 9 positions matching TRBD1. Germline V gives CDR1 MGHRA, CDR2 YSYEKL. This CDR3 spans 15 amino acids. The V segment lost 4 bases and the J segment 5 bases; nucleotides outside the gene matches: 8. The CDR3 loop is CASSLKLGQGYGYTF. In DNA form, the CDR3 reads TGCGCCAGCAGCCTCAAGCTGGGACAGGGATATGGCTACACCTTC.

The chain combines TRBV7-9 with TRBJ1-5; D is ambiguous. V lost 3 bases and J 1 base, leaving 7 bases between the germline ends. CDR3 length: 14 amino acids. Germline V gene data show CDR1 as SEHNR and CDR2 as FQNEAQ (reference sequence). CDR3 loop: CASSFSESNQPQHF. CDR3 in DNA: TGTGCCAGCAGCTTTTCTGAGAGCAATCAGCCCCAGCATTTT.

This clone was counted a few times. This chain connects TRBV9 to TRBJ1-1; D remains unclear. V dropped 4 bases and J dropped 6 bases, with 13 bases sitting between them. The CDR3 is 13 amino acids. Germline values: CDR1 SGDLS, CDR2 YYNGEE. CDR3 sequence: CASSNGVVSEAFF. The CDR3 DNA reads TGTGCCAGCAGCAATGGGGTTGTCTCTGAAGCTTTCTTT.

CDR3 DNA sequence: TGCGCCAGCAGCCGACAGGGGGTGAATTATGGCTACACCTTC. It specifies CASSRQGVNYGYTF. The chain employs TRBV23-1 and TRBJ1-2; 9 bases match TRBD1. Being an ORF, TRBV23-1 has a function that is uncertain. J lost 5 bases, V lost 6 bases, and 7 bases had no gene match. This CDR3 has 14 amino acids.